The present entry profiles one TCR beta chain with its context. This entry is derived from a study of blood T cell repertoires in COVID-19. The authors' processing: Cell counts per sample came from amplifying reference gene primers. The data were produced by immunoSEQ multiplex PCR, yet TCRdb's version contains in-frame clones alone and is incomplete. The D gene and trimming were derived from the DNA, and the V and J assignments and clone size from that table. The table lists around 250,000 clones, nearly 90% of them singletons. The V gene end was trimmed by 7 bases and the J gene end by 7 bases; junction bases not matched to a gene: 6. Germline V CDR1 and CDR2: LNHDA, SQIVND (reference sequence). This CDR3 is 14 amino acids long.

The rearrangement uses TRBV19 and TRBJ1-4, with TRBD1 matching over 10 bases. The sequence was obtained from a woman between 40 and 50 years old who had recovered from COVID-19. The sequenced material came from peripheral blood. The DNA of the CDR3 is TGTGCCAGTACCGACAGGGGGCGATTTGAAAAACTGTTTTTT. Protein sequence: CASTDRGRFEKLFF.